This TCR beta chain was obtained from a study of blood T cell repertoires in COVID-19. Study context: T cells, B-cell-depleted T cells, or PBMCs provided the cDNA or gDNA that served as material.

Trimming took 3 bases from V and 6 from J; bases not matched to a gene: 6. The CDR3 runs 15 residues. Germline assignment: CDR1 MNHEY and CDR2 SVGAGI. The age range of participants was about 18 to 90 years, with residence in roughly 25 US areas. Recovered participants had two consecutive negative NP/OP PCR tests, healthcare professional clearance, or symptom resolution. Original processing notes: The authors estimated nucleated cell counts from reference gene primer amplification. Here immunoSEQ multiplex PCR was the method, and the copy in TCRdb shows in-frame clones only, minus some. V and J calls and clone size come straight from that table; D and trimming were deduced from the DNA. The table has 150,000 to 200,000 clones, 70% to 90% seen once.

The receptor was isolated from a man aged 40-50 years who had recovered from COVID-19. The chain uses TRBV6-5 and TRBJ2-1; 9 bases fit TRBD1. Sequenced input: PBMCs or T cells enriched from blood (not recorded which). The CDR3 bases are TGTGCCAGCAGTTATGGGACAGGGCCGGGCAATGAGCAGTTCTTC. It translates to CASSYGTGPGNEQFF.